The sample holds a few counts of the clone carrying this T cell receptor beta chain. Unique molecular identifiers featured in how the TCRbeta library was prepared. TCRdb itself ran the PCR reads through MiXCR, one entry per CDR3 protein. The data contain about 540,000 distinct CDR3 sequences, about 16% of them singletons. The data are from a study of T-cell reconstitution after alpha-beta-depleted transplantation in children. The junction had 7 bases not matched to a gene; V was cut back by 8 bases and J by 7 bases. Germline CDR1 and CDR2: SGHNT and YENEEA. The CDR3 has 13 amino acids. This sample comprised PBMCs from the stem cell graft donor, obtained from the stem cell graft. The rearrangement joins TRBV11-3 to TRBJ2-2; 7 bases are shared with TRBD2. This receptor was taken from a human donor who donated a stem cell graft to a child with acute lymphoblastic leukemia. The CDR3 region has the DNA TGTGCCAGCGCTGGGAGGGCGAACGGGGAGCTGTTTTTT. Residues: CASAGRANGELFF.